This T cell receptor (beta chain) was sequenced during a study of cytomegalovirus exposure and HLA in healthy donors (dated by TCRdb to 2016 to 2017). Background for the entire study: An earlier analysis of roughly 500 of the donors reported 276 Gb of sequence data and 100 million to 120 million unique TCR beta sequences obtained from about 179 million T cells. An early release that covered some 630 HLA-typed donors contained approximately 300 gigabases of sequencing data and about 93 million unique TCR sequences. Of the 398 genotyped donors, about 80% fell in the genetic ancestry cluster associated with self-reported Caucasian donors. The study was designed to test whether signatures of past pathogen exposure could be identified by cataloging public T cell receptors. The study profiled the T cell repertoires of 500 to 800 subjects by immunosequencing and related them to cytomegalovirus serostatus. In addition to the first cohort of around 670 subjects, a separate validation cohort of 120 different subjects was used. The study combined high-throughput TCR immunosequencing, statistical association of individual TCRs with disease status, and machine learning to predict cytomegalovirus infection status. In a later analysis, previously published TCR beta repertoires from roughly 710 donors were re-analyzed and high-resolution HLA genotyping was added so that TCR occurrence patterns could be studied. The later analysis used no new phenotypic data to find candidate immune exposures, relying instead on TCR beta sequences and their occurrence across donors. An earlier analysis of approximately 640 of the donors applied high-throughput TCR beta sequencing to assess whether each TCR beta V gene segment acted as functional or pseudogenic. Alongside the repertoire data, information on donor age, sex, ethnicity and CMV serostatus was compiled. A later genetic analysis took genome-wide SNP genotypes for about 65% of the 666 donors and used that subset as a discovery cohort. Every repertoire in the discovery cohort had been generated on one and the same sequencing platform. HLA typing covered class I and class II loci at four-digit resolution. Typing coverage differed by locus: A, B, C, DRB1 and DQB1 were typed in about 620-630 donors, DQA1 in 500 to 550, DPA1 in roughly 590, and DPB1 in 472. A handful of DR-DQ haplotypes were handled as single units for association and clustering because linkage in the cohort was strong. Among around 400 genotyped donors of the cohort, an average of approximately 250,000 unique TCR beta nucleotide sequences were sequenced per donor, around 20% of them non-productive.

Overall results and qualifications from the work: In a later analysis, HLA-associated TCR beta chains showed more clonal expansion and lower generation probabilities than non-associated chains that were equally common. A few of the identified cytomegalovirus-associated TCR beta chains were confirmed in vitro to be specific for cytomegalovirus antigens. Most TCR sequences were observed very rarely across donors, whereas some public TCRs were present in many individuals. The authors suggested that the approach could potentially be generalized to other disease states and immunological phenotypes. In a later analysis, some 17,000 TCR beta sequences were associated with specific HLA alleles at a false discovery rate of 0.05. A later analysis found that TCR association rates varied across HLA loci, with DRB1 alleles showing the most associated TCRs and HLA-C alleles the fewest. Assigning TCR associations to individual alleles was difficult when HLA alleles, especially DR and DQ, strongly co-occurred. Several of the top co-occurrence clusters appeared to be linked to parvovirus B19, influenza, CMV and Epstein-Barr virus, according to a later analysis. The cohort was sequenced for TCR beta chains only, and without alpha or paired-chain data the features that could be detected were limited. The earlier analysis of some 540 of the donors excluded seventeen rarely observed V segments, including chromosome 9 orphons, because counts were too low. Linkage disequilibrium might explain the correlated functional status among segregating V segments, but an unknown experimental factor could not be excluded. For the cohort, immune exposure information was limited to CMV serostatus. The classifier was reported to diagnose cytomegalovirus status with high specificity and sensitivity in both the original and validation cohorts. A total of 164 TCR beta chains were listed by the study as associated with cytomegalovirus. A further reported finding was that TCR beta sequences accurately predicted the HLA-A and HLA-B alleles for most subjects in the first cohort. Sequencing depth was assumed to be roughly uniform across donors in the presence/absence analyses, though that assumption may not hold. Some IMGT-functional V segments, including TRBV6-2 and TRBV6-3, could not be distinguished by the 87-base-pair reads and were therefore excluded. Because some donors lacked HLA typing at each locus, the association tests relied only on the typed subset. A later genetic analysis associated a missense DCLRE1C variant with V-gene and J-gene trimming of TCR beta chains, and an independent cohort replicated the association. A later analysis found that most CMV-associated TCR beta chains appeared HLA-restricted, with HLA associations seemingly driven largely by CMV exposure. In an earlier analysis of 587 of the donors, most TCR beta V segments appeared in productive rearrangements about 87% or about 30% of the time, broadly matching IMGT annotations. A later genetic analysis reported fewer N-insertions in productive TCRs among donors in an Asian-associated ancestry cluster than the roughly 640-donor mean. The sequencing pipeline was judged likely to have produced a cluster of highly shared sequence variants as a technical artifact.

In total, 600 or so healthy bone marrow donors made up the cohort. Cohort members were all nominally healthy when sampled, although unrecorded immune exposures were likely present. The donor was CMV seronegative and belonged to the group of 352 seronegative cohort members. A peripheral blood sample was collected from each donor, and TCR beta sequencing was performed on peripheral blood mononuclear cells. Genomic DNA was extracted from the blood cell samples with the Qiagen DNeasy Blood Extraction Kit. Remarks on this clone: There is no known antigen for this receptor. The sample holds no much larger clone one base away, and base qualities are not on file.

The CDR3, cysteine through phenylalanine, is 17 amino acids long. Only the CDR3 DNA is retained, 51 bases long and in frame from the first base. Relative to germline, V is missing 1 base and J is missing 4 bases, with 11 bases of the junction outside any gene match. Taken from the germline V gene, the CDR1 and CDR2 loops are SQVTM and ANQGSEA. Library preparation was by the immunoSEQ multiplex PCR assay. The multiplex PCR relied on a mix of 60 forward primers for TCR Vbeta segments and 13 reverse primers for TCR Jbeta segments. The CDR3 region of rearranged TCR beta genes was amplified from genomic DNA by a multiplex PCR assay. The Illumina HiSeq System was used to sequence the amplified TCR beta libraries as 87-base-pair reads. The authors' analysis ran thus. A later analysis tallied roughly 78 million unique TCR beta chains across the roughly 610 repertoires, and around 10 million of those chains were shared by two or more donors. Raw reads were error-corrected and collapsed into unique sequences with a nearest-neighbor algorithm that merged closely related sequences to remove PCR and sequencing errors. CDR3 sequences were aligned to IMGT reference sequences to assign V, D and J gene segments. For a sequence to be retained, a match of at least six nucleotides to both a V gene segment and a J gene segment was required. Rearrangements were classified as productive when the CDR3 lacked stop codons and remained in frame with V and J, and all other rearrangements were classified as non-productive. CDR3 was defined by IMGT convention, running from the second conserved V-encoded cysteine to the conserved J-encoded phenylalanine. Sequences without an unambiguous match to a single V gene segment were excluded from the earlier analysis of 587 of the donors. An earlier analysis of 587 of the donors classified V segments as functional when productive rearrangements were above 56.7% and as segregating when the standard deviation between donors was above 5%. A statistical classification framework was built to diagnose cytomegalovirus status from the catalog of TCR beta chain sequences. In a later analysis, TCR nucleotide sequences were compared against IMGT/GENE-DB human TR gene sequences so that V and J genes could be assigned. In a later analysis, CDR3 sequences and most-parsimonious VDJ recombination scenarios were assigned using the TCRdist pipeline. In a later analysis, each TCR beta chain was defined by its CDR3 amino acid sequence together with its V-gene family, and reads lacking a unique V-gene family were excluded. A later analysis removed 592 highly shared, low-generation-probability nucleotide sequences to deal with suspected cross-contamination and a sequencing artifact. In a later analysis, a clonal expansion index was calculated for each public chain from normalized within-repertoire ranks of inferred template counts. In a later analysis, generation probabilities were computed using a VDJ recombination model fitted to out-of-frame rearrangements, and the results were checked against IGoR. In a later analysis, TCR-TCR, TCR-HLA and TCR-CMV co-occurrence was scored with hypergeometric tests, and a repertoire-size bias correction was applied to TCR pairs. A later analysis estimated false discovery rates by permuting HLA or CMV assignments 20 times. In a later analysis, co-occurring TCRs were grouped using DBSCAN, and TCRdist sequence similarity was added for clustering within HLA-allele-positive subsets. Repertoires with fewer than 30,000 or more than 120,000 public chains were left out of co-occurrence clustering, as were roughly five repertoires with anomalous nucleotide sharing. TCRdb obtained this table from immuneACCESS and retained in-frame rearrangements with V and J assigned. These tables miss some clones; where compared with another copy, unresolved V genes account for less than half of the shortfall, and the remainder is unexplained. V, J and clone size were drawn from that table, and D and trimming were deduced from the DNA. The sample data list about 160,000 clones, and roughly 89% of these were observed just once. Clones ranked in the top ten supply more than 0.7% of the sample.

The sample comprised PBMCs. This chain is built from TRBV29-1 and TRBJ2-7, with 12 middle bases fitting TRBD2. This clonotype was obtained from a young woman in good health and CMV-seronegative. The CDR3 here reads CSVEGELTSGSRYEQYF. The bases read TGCAGCGTTGAAGGCGAGCTGACTAGCGGGAGCCGGTACGAGCAGTACTTC.